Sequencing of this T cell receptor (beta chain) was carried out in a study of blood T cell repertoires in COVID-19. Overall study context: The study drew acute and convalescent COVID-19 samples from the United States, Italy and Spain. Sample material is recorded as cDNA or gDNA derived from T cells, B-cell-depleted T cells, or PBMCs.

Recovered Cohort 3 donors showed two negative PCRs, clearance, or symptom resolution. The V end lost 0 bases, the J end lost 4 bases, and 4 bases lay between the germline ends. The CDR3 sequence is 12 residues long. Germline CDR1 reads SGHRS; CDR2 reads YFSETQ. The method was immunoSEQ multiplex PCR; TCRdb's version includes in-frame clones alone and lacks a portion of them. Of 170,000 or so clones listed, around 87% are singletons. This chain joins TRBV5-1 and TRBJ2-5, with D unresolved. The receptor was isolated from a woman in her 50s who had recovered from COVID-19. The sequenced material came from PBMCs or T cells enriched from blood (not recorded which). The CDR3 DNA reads TGCGCCAGCAGCTTGGGGGCAGAGACCCAGTACTTC. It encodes CASSLGAETQYF.